This T cell receptor (beta chain) was found in a study of T cell responses to AZD1222 COVID-19 vaccine (dated by TCRdb to 2020 to 2023). Concerning the study at large: AZD1222 recipients given second doses at about 4 weeks or at about 12 weeks were pooled, since spike-specific TCR depth and breadth were not found to differ between the two schedules. TCR sequencing was performed for roughly 250 trial participants, of whom roughly 200 were given two doses of AZD1222 and around 25 were given two doses of MenACWY control vaccine. Trial participants were enrolled into age subgroups of 18-55, 56-69 and 70-plus years, which contained approximately 150, 28 and 58 TCR-sequenced participants, respectively. On the study overall, not on this receptor specifically: Spike-specific TCR breadth and depth rose significantly after two AZD1222 doses compared with day 0 and with MenACWY recipients. Because no day 14 peak-response samples were available, repertoires were characterized only after the peak T cell response. Conclusions about previously exposed vaccinees are limited, since just five or six AZD1222 recipients were seropositive for SARS-CoV-2 at baseline. Participants were mostly white British and included more females than males, and it was suggested by the authors that clonal diversity may have been underestimated. The whole spike protein was spanned by vaccine-associated CD4 TCRs, and dominant responses were seen in regions 160-218 and 743-854. The 56-69-year group was small, and its depth increase did not reach significance, likely because of low power. Nearly half of unique spike-specific TCRs reportedly recognized epitopes outside regions mutated in the B.1.351 and B.1.1.7 variants.

The CDR3 regions of human TCRbeta chains were analyzed by immunosequencing. In the authors' own workflow: TCRs in the repertoires were compared against a reference library of SARS-CoV-2-specific TCRs that had been generated with the MIRA antigen-specificity platform. Breadth was defined as the fraction of unique TCRs that were SARS-CoV-2-associated. Depth was defined as the fraction of total T cells that were SARS-CoV-2-associated. Using the MIRA data, every spike-specific TCR was mapped to the spike region that the TCR reacted to and assigned to either a CD4 or a CD8 class. Log10-transformed breadth and depth values were compared by one-way ANOVA with Sidak's multiple comparisons tests. The table comes from immuneACCESS by way of TCRdb, which keeps in-frame sequences with V and J called. Part of the clones is missing from these tables; in studies checked, under half for an unresolved V gene and the rest for unknown reasons. The DNA was the basis for D and trimming; V, J and clone size are from that table. This sample gives over 100,000 clones in total; approximately 90% of them show up just once. The ten largest clones represent 4% to 5.5% of the sample.

On this clone itself: No cognate antigen has been identified for it. Relative to the germline gene, one junction end is altered; a read error may explain this.

CDR3 length: 11 amino acids, cysteine to phenylalanine. Just CDR3 DNA is preserved here, 33 bases in frame from base 1. The germline V gene supplies CDR1 MNHEY and CDR2 SVGAGI. The sample's time point label is to be understood as: baseline before first vaccination. The vaccinee samples were drawn from two UK trials, COV001 and COV002, one of which was a single-blind randomized controlled phase 2/3 trial testing AZD1222 (ChAdOx1 nCoV-19) in healthy adults. Trial participant PBMC samples were collected at day 0 and day 28 after the second dose for TCRbeta chain sequencing. The sequencing used peripheral blood, collected on day 0 of AZD1222 vaccination. The sequence was collected from an adult in good health. The sequence joins TRBV6-5 to TRBJ2-7; a tentative D match to TRBD2 spans 6 bases. In nucleotide form, the sequence is TGTGCCGGGGGGACCGGGCAGCCCGGGGAGTTC. This codes for CAGGTGQPGEF.